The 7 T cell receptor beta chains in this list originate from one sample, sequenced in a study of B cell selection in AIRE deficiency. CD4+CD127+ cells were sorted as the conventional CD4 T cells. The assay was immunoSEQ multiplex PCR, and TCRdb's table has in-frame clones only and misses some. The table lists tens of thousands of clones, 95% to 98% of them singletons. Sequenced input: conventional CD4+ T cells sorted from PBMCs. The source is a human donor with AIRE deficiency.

The chain's CDR3 is CASSPKRGWGQETQYF. The CDR3 DNA reads as TGTGCCAGCAGTCCTAAAAGGGGGTGGGGGCAAGAGACCCAGTACTTC. The rearrangement joins TRBV7-2 to TRBJ2-5; D possibly corresponds to TRBD1 (6 bases). Per the germline V gene, CDR1 is SGHTA and CDR2 is FQGNSA. V lost 6 bases, J lost 2 bases, and 19 bases lay in between. The CDR3 length is 16 residues.

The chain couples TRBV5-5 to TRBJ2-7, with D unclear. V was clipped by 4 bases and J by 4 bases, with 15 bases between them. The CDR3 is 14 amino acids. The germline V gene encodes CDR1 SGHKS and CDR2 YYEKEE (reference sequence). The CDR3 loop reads CASSPRQIWYEQYF. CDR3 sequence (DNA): TGTGCCAGCAGCCCTCGGCAGATTTGGTACGAGCAGTACTTC.

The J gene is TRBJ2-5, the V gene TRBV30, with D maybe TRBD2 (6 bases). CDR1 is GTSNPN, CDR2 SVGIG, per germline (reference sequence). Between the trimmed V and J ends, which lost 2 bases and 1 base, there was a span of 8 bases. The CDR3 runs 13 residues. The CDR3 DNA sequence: TGTGCCTGGAGTCGGGACTTCCAAGAGACCCAGTACTTC. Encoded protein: CAWSRDFQETQYF.

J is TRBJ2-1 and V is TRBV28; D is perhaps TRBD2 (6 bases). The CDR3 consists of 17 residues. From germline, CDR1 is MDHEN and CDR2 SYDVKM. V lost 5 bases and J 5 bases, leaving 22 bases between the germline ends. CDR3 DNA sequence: TGTGCCAGCAGTCCCCCCCCACTACTAGCAGTTCACAATGAGCAGTTCTTC. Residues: CASSPPPLLAVHNEQFF.

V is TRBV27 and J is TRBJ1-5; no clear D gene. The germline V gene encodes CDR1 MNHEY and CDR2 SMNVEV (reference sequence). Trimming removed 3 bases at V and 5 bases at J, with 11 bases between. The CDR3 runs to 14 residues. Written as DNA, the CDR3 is TGTGCCAGCAGTTTTGGTCGAGGATATCAGCCCCAGCATTTT. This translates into CASSFGRGYQPQHF.

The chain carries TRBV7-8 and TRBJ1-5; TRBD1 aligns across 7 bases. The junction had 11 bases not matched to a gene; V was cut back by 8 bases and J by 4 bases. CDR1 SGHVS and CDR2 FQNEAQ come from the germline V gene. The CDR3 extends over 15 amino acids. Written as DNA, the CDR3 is TGTGCCAGCGGCCCCCACAGGGGATGGAATCAGCCCCAGCATTTT. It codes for CASGPHRGWNQPQHF.

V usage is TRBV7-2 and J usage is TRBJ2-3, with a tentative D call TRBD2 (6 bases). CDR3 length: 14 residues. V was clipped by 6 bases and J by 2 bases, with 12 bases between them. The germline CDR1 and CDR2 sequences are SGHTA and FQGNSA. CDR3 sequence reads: CASSSGLPTDTQYF. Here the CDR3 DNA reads TGTGCCAGCAGTAGCGGTTTGCCCACAGATACGCAGTATTTT.